A single sample is the source of the 11 T cell receptor beta chains below, sequenced in a study of CD8+ T cells in alopecia areata. cDNA serving as the sequencing template came from extracted, reverse transcribed RNA. Only in-frame clones appear in the TCRdb table, and some are missing; sequencing was by immunoSEQ multiplex PCR. Among about 200,000 clones listed, roughly 60% were seen once. Treatment given: oral pan-JAK inhibitor, 5-10 mg twice daily. This specimen consisted of CD4+ T cells sorted from blood, obtained at week 24, from a patient treated with tofacitinib. These receptors came from a human donor with alopecia areata.

J is TRBJ2-7 and V is TRBV5-1, with 10 nucleotides matching TRBD2. Losses at the gene ends were 4 bases for V and 2 bases for J; bases not matched to a gene: 6. Germline V gene data show CDR1 as SGHRS and CDR2 as YFSETQ. The CDR3 totals 15 residues. The CDR3 DNA is TGCGCCAGCAGCGGCAGGACTAGCGGAACCTACGAGCAGTACTTC. Translated: CASSGRTSGTYEQYF.

This clone was seen a few times. This chain uses TRBV6-6 with TRBJ1-1; D not resolved. The CDR3 loop spans 13 amino acids. Trimming pared 8 bases from V and 1 base from J, leaving 11 bases between. In germline, CDR1 is MNHNY, CDR2 SVGAGI (reference sequence). The DNA for the CDR3 is TGTGCCAGCCTCTATCGGGGGAACACTGAAGCTTTCTTT. It translates to CASLYRGNTEAFF.

The chain has TRBV29-1 and TRBJ2-1, with 10 bases matching TRBD2. Germline V lookup: CDR1 SQVTM, CDR2 ANQGSEA. This CDR3 has 15 residues. With 6 bases clipped from V and 7 bases from J, the junction kept 12 bases outside the gene matches. The CDR3 is CSVNHSGRPGNEQFF. The DNA for the CDR3 is TGCAGCGTCAACCATAGCGGGAGGCCCGGGAATGAGCAGTTCTTC.

The genes are TRBV27 and TRBJ1-2, with 7 positions matching TRBD1. V was clipped by 5 bases and J by 4 bases; unmatched bases: 10. Per germline, CDR1 MNHEY and CDR2 SMNVEV (reference sequence). The CDR3 is 15 residues long. CDR3 sequence (DNA): TGTGCCAGCAGTCTGATAGCACCAGGGGGCTATGGCTACACCTTC. Encoded protein: CASSLIAPGGYGYTF.

The chain couples TRBV29-1 to TRBJ2-7; D is perhaps TRBD1 or TRBD2 (6 bases each). The CDR3 runs 13 residues. The V gene lost 6 bases and the J gene lost 6 bases, with 18 bases spanning the gap. The V gene's germline CDR1 is SQVTM and CDR2 ANQGSEA. The CDR3 here is CSVGDWGAGEQYF. The CDR3 nucleotides read TGCAGCGTGGGGGACTGGGGGGCTGGCGAGCAGTACTTC.

This clone was seen just once. This sequence joins TRBV6-5 and TRBJ1-1; D is unresolved. Trimming removed 4 bases at V and 1 base at J, with 10 bases between. The CDR3 spans 14 residues. CDR1 is MNHEY, CDR2 SVGAGI, per germline. Here the CDR3 reads CASSSRPTNTEAFF. The CDR3 DNA follows: TGTGCCAGCAGTTCCAGACCAACGAACACTGAAGCTTTCTTT.

On this clone itself: The sample contains more than one DNA sequence encoding this CDR3. This chain joins TRBV30 and TRBJ2-7; TRBD1 matches at 8 bases. Germline CDR1 GTSNPN, CDR2 SVGIG (reference sequence). Trimming took 0 bases from V and 6 from J; bases not matched to a gene: 4. This CDR3 is built from 13 residues. CDR3 amino acids: CAWSVQGAGEQYF. CDR3 DNA sequence: TGTGCCTGGAGTGTTCAGGGGGCCGGCGAGCAGTACTTC.

The chain uses TRBV10-3 and TRBJ2-1, with 13 bases matching TRBD2. The J segment lost 7 bases and the V segment lost 3 bases, leaving 6 bases of the junction unmatched. The CDR3 covers 16 residues. CDR1 and CDR2 (germline): ENHRY, SYGVKD. CDR3 DNA: TGTGCCATCAGTGAAGCCGGGACTAGCGGGATTAATGAGCAGTTCTTC. Protein: CAISEAGTSGINEQFF.

The chain links TRBV29-1 to TRBJ2-1; 9 positions match TRBD2. The V segment lost 6 bases and the J segment 4 bases; nucleotides outside the gene matches: 7. CDR1 is SQVTM, CDR2 ANQGSEA, per germline. This CDR3 region has 14 residues. The CDR3 spells CSVLAGGPYNEQFF. Written as DNA, the CDR3 is TGCAGCGTCCTCGCGGGGGGGCCTTACAATGAGCAGTTCTTC.

V gene TRBV5-6 combines with J gene TRBJ1-1; a weak D match, TRBD1 (6 bases). Trimming cost V 1 base and J 4 bases, with 8 bases left between them. This CDR3 is 13 amino acids long. Per the germline V gene, CDR1 is SGHDT and CDR2 is YYEEEE. In nucleotides, the CDR3 is TGTGCCAGCAGCTTGAACAGGGTCACTGAAGCTTTCTTT. Amino acids: CASSLNRVTEAFF.

The chain joins TRBV25-1 to TRBJ2-5; D remains ambiguous. This CDR3 comprises 10 residues. V dropped 5 bases and J dropped 4 bases, with 2 bases sitting between them. Per the germline V gene, CDR1 is MGHDK and CDR2 is SYGVNS. The CDR3: CASSLETQYF. For the CDR3, the DNA is TGTGCCAGCAGTTTAGAGACCCAGTACTTC.